This TCR beta chain comes out of a study of blood T cell repertoires in COVID-19. Study-wide context: The origin of the acute and convalescent COVID-19 samples was the United States, Italy and Spain.

Repertoires were generated with immunoSEQ multiplex PCR, while TCRdb's copy carries only in-frame clones and drops some. The sample holds about 370,000 clones, about 90% seen once. Sequencing was done on a sample of peripheral blood. The receptor's source is a woman in her 30s with COVID-19, enrolled during active disease.

CDR3 in amino acids: CASSPHTGTLNSPLHF. In nucleotides, the CDR3 is TGTGCCAGCAGCCCACATACCGGGACACTTAATTCACCCCTCCACTTT. This chain connects TRBV7-9 to TRBJ1-6; D is possibly TRBD1 (6 bases). Deletions cut 5 bases from V and 6 bases from J, with 17 bases between. CDR1 SEHNR and CDR2 FQNEAQ come from the germline V gene (reference sequence). This CDR3 contains 16 residues.